The 20 T cell receptor beta chains listed next were all sequenced from one sample in a study of shared clonotypes between healthy human individuals. Method: immunoSEQ multiplex PCR; TCRdb's copy keeps in-frame clones and lacks some. The table lists 2 million to 2.5 million clones, approximately 94% of them singletons. The sample comprised naive CD4+ T cells sorted from blood. Noted subset: CD45RA+ positively selected. These receptors originate from a man younger than 30 in good health.

For this clone: The germline gene is not matched at one end of the junction; a read error may be the cause. The rearrangement links TRBV9 to TRBJ2-7; the D is unclear. Germline values: CDR1 SGDLS, CDR2 YYNGEE. This CDR3 is 10 amino acids long. The CDR3 coding sequence is TGTGCCGGCTGTTCCTTCGAGCAGTACTTC. Translated: CAGCSFEQYF. The full variable domain, rest sourced from reference TRBV9 and TRBJ2-7, is DSGVTQTPKHLITATGQRVTLRCSPRSGDLSVYWYQQSLDQGLQFLIQYYNGEERAKGNILERFSAQQFPDLHSELNLSSLELGDSALYFCAGCSFEQYFGPGTRLTVT.

This chain connects TRBV6-1 to TRBJ2-3, with no clear D. Germline CDR1 MNHNS, CDR2 SASEGT. The CDR3 covers 10 residues. Between the trimmed V and J ends, which lost 8 bases and 14 bases, there was a span of 14 bases. CDR3 DNA: TGTGCCAGCCGCACGATCCCCAGGTATTTT. It yields the protein CASRTIPRYF.

This chain links TRBV7-4 with TRBJ2-1; TRBD2 matches 11 bases. From germline, CDR1 is SGHVT and CDR2 SQSDAQ. V lost 2 bases, J lost 6 bases, and 6 bases stayed unmatched. The CDR3 extends over 16 amino acids. The CDR3 coding sequence is TGTGCCAGCAGCTTATTTATAGCGGGAGGGCCCAATGAGCAGTTCTTC. It codes for CASSLFIAGGPNEQFF.

The chain uses TRBV10-3 and TRBJ1-3; D might be TRBD1 (5 bases). Germline CDR1 reads ENHRY; CDR2 reads SYGVKD. The CDR3 totals 15 residues. The V end was cut by 3 bases, the J end by 0 bases, with 9 bases between. The CDR3 DNA is TGTGCCATCAGTGATTGGGGCGGCTCTGGAAACACCATATATTTT. Translation: CAISDWGGSGNTIYF.

This chain uses TRBV7-6 with TRBJ1-6; D is ambiguous. Germline assignment: CDR1 SGHVS and CDR2 FNYEAQ. The CDR3 extends over 14 amino acids. The V end was cut by 4 bases, the J end by 5 bases, with 9 bases between. CDR3 in DNA: TGTGCCAGCAGCTCCCCTTGGGATAATTCACCCCTCCACTTT. Translating gives CASSSPWDNSPLHF.

This chain joins TRBV6-6 and TRBJ2-7; possible D gene TRBD2, 6 bases. Per the germline V gene, CDR1 is MNHNY and CDR2 is SVGAGI (reference sequence). This CDR3 is 14 amino acids long. Trimming took 2 bases from V and 4 from J, leaving 12 bases between them. In DNA form, the CDR3 reads TGTGCCAGCAGTTACATGGAGGGGTTGTACGAGCAGTACTTC. It codes for CASSYMEGLYEQYF.

The V gene is TRBV5-1, the J gene TRBJ1-5, with a weak D call TRBD1 (5 bases). The germline CDR1 and CDR2 sequences are SGHRS and YFSETQ. V lost 0 bases, J lost 3 bases, and 10 bases lay in between. The CDR3 runs to 15 residues. The CDR3 is CASSLGGADNQPQHF. For the CDR3, the DNA is TGCGCCAGCAGCTTGGGCGGGGCCGACAATCAGCCCCAGCATTTT. Supplemented by reference TRBV5-1 and TRBJ1-5, the full variable domain reads KAGVTQTPRYLIKTRGQQVTLSCSPISGHRSVSWYQQTPGQGLQFLFEYFSETQRNKGNFPGRFSGRQFSNSRSEMNVSTLELGDSALYLCASSLGGADNQPQHFGDGTRLSIL.

V gene TRBV10-1 combines with J gene TRBJ2-3, with 13 positions matching TRBD2. J gave up 2 bases and V 6 bases, and 8 bases lay outside the gene matches. CDR3 length equals 17 residues. Germline assignment: CDR1 WNHNN and CDR2 SYGVQD (reference sequence). DNA of the CDR3: TGCGCCAGCAGAATTAGGACTAGCGGGGGCCACACAGATACGCAGTATTTT. This gives the protein CASRIRTSGGHTDTQYF.

The CDR3 reads CASRSQGGEQYF. The CDR3 region has the DNA TGTGCCAGCAGGTCTCAGGGTGGTGAGCAGTACTTC. The chain joins TRBV6-5 to TRBJ2-7, with D perhaps matching TRBD1 (5 bases). Trimming took 6 bases from V and 7 from J, leaving 13 bases between them. The CDR3 covers 12 residues. The germline V gene has CDR1 MNHEY and CDR2 SVGAGI.

The rearrangement uses TRBV10-1 and TRBJ1-1; D is undetermined. Trimming took off 6 bases at V and 3 bases at J, with 8 bases between the two ends. The CDR3 has 12 residues. The germline V gene encodes CDR1 WNHNN and CDR2 SYGVQD (reference sequence). CDR3 coding DNA: TGCGCCAGCAGCTCGGAGGACACTGAAGCTTTCTTT. It specifies CASSSEDTEAFF.

The chain is built from TRBV11-2 and TRBJ2-7; the match to TRBD2 covers 7 bases. CDR3 length: 15 amino acids. Per germline, CDR1 SGHAT and CDR2 FQNNGV. V lost 2 bases, J lost 2 bases, and 6 bases stayed unmatched. The CDR3 sequence: CASSLRVGGTYEQYF. The CDR3 nucleotides read TGTGCCAGCAGCTTAAGGGTGGGGGGGACCTACGAGCAGTACTTC.

The J gene is TRBJ2-3, the V gene TRBV4-3; 7 nucleotides line up with TRBD2. The junction had 4 bases not matched to a gene; V was cut back by 4 bases and J by 0 bases. CDR3 length: 15 amino acids. Germline V gene data show CDR1 as LGHNA and CDR2 as YSLEER. CDR3 bases: TGCGCCAGCAGCCGCGGACTAGTTAGCACAGATACGCAGTATTTT. Translated: CASSRGLVSTDTQYF.

The chain links TRBV7-5 to TRBJ2-7; TRBD1, as called in the table, went unchecked against the DNA. TRBV7-5 counts as a pseudogene. The CDR3 totals 16 residues. The CDR3 DNA follows: TGTGCCAGAAGCTCCCCACAGGGGGCCATCTTCTACGAGCAGTACTTC. Encoded protein: CARSSPQGAIFYEQYF.

V gene TRBV6-1 combines with J gene TRBJ2-7; TRBD2 matches at 14 bases. The CDR3 loop spans 17 amino acids. V trimming: 4 bases; J trimming: 5 bases; junction bases outside the gene matches: 10. Germline CDR1 is MNHNS and CDR2 is SASEGT. For the CDR3, the DNA is TGTGCCAGCAGTGTCGGACCCCGGACTAGCGGGAGGCACGAGCAGTACTTC. Its translation is CASSVGPRTSGRHEQYF.

V is TRBV7-2 and J is TRBJ1-5; tentatively, D is TRBD1 (6 bases). The CDR3 consists of 13 residues. The germline CDR1 and CDR2 sequences are SGHTA and FQGNSA. V gave up 8 bases and J gave up 9 bases, with 17 bases separating them. DNA of the CDR3: TGTGCCAGCGAAGAAACAGGGAGGGGGCCCCAGCATTTT. Translating gives CASEETGRGPQHF. The full variable domain, its missing parts supplied by reference TRBV7-2 and TRBJ1-5, is GAGVSQSPSNKVTEKGKDVELRCDPISGHTALYWYRQSLGQGLEFLIYFQGNSAPDKSGLPSDRFSAERTGGSVSTLTIQRTQQEDSAVYLCASEETGRGPQHFGDGTRLSIL.

The chain employs TRBV6-5 and TRBJ1-1; D call uncertain. There are 15 residues in the CDR3. Trimming removed 6 bases from V and 3 bases from J, with 17 bases in between. The V gene's germline CDR1 is MNHEY and CDR2 SVGAGI. The CDR3 sequence is CASRRGFGKDTEAFF. For the CDR3, the DNA is TGTGCCAGCAGGCGGGGATTCGGGAAAGACACTGAAGCTTTCTTT.

The chain joins TRBV27 to TRBJ1-5; D is ambiguous. The CDR3 is 13 residues long. V was shortened by 5 bases and J by 3 bases, with 8 bases between the two germline ends. Germline V gene data show CDR1 as MNHEY and CDR2 as SMNVEV (reference sequence). The CDR3 sequence is CASSGRVNQPQHF. Written as DNA, the CDR3 is TGTGCCAGCAGTGGGAGGGTCAATCAGCCCCAGCATTTT.

The chain employs TRBV18 and TRBJ2-6; no firm D call. V was shortened by 4 bases and J by 0 bases, with 7 bases between the two germline ends. Germline lookup yields CDR1 KGHSH and CDR2 LQKENI. The CDR3 sequence is 15 residues long. The CDR3 region is CASSHLNSGANVLTF. For the CDR3, the DNA is TGTGCCAGCTCACATCTGAACTCTGGGGCCAACGTCCTGACTTTC.

Remarks on this clone: Distinct nucleotide sequences in the sample also encode this CDR3. The V and J genes are TRBV30 and TRBJ2-3, with D maybe TRBD1 (5 bases). V was shortened by 3 bases and J by 3 bases, with 10 bases between the two germline ends. Germline V gene lookup returns CDR1 GTSNPN and CDR2 SVGIG (reference sequence). The CDR3 is made up of 13 amino acids. The CDR3: CAWSSGSTDTQYF. The CDR3, as DNA: TGTGCCTGGAGCTCAGGGTCAACAGATACGCAGTATTTT.

V usage is TRBV19 and J usage is TRBJ1-5; no firm D call. V was trimmed by 3 bases and J by 1 base, leaving 16 bases between them. The CDR3 is 17 residues long. Looked up from germline, CDR1 is LNHDA and CDR2 is SQIVND (reference sequence). The CDR3 loop reads CASSILGPRRSNQPQHF. CDR3 DNA: TGTGCCAGTAGTATCCTGGGCCCAAGACGCAGCAATCAGCCCCAGCATTTT. The full variable domain, with the rest looked up from reference TRBV19 and TRBJ1-5, is DGGITQSPKYLFRKEGQNVTLSCEQNLNHDAMYWYRQDPGQGLRLIYYSQIVNDFQKGDIAEGYSVSREKKESFPLTVTSAQKNPTAFYLCASSILGPRRSNQPQHFGDGTRLSIL.